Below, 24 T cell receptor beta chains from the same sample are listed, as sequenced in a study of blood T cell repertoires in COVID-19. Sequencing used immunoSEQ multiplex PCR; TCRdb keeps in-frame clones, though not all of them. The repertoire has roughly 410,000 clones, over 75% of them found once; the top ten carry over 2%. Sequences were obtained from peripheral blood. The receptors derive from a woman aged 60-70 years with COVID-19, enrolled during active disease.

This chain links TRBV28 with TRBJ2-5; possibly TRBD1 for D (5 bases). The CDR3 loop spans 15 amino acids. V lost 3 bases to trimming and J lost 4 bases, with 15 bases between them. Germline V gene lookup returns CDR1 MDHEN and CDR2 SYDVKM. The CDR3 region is CASSFRSGWGETQYF. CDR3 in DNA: TGTGCCAGCAGTTTTCGCTCAGGGTGGGGAGAGACCCAGTACTTC.

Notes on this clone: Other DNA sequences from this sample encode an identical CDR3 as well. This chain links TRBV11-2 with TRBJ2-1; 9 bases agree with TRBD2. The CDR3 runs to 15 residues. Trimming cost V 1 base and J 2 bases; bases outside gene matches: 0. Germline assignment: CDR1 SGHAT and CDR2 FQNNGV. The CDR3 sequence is CASSLGGGAYNEQFF. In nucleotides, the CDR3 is TGTGCCAGCAGCTTAGGCGGGGGGGCCTACAATGAGCAGTTCTTC.

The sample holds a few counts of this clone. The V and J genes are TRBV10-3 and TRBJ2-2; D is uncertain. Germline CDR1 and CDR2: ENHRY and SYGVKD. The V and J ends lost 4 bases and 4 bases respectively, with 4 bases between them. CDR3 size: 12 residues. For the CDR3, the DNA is TGTGCCATCAGTGCGGGCACCGGGGAGCTGTTTTTT. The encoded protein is CAISAGTGELFF.

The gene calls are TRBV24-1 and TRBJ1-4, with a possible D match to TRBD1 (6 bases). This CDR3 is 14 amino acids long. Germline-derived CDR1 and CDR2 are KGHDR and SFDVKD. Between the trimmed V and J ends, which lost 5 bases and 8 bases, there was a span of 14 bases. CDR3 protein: CATSGGPGEEKLFF. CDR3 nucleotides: TGTGCCACCAGTGGGGGGCCCGGCGAGGAAAAACTGTTTTTT.

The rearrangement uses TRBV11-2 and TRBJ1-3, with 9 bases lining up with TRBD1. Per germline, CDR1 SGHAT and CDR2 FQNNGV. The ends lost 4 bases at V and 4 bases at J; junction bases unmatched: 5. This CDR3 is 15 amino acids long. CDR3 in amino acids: CASSSSDRGGNTIYF. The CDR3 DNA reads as TGTGCCAGCAGCTCCTCGGACAGGGGAGGAAACACCATATATTTT. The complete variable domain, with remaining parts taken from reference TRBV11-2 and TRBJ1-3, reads EAGVAQSPRYKIIEKRQSVAFWCNPISGHATLYWYQQILGQGPKLLIQFQNNGVVDDSQLPKDRFSAERLKGVDSTLKIQPAKLEDSAVYLCASSSSDRGGNTIYFGEGSWLTVV.

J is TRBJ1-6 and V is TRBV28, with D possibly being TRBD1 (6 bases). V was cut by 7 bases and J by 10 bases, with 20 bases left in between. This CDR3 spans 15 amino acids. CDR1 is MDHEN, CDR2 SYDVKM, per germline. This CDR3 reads CASTPVGQGWSPLHF. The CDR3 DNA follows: TGTGCCAGCACCCCGGTGGGACAAGGATGGTCACCCCTCCACTTT.

Written as DNA, the CDR3 is TGCGCCAGCAGCTCGGTTTCGTCGAACACTGAAGCTTTCTTT. The encoded protein is CASSSVSSNTEAFF. The V and J genes are TRBV5-1 and TRBJ1-1; D remains unclear. The V end was cut by 3 bases, the J end by 1 base, with 10 bases between. CDR3 length: 14 residues. From germline, CDR1 is SGHRS and CDR2 YFSETQ.

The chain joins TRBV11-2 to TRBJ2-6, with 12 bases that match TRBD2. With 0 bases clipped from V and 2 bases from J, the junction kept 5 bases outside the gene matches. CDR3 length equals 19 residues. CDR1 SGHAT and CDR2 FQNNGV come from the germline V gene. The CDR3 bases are TGTGCCAGCAGCTTAGATGGTCTAGCGGGGGGGCCTGGGGCCAACGTCCTGACTTTC. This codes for CASSLDGLAGGPGANVLTF.

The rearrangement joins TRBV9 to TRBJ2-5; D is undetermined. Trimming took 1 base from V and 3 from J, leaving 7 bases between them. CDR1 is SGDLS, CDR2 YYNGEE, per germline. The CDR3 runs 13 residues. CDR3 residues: CASSVHIKETQYF. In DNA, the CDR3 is TGTGCCAGCAGCGTACACATTAAAGAGACCCAGTACTTC.

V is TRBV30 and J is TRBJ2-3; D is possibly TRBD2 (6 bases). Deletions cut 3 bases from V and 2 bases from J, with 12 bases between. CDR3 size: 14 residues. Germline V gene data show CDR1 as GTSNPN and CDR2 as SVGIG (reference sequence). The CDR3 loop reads CAWRVGGNTDTQYF. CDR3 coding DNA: TGTGCCTGGAGGGTGGGAGGTAACACAGATACGCAGTATTTT.

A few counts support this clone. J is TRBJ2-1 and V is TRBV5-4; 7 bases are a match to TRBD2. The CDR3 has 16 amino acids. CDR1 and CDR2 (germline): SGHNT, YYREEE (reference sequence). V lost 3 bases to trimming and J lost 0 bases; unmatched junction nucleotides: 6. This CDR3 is CASSSGLQSSYNEQFF. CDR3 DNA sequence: TGTGCCAGCAGCTCGGGACTACAGAGCTCCTACAATGAGCAGTTCTTC.

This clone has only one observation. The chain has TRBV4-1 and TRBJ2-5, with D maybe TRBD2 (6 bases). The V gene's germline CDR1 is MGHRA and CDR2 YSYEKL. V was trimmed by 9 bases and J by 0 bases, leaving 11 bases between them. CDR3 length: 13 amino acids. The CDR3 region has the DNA TGCGCCAGTACAGGACTAAACCAAGAGACCCAGTACTTC. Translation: CASTGLNQETQYF.

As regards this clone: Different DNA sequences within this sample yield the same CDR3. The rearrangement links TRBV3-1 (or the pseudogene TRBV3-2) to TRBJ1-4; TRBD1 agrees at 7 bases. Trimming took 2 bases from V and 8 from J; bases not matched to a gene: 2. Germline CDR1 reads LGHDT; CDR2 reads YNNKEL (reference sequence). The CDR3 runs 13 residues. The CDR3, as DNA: TGTGCCAGCAGCCAAAACAGGGGCGAAAAACTGTTTTTT. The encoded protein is CASSQNRGEKLFF.

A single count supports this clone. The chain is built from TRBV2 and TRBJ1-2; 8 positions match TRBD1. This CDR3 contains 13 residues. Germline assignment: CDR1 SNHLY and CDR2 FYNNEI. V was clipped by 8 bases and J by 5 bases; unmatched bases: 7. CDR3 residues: CASSPDRGYGYTF. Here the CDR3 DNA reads TGTGCCAGCTCCCCCGACAGGGGATATGGCTACACCTTC.

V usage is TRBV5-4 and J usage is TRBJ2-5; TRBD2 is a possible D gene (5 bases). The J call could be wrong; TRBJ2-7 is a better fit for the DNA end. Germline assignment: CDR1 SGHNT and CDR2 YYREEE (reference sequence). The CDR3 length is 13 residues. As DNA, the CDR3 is TGTGCCAGCAGCCCGACTAACCAGAACGAGCAGTACTTC. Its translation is CASSPTNQNEQYF.

CDR3 sequence (DNA): TGTGCCACCCACGACCCCCGACGGAGAGGGAGCACCATATATTTT. Its protein product is CATHDPRRRGSTIYF. The rearrangement joins TRBV6-5 to TRBJ1-3, with no clear D. The CDR3 sequence is 15 residues long. V lost 10 bases and J 9 bases, leaving 25 bases between the germline ends. From germline, CDR1 is MNHEY and CDR2 SVGAGI.

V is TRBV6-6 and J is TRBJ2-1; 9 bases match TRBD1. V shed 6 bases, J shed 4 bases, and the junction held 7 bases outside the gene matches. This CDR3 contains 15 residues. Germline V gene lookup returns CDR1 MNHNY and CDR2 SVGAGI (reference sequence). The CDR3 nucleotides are TGTGCCAGCAGACCAGGGACAGGGAAATACAATGAGCAGTTCTTC. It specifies CASRPGTGKYNEQFF.

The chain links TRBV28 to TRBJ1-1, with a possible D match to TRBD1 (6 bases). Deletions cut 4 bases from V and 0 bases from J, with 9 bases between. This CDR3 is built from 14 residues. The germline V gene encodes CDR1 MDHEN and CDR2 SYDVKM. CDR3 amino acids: CASSWGLMNTEAFF. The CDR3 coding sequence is TGTGCCAGCAGTTGGGGGCTAATGAACACTGAAGCTTTCTTT.

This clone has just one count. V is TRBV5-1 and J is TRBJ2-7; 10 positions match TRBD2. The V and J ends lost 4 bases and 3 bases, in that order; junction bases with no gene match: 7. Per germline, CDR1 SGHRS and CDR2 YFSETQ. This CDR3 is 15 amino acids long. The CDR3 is CASSKELAGFYEQYF. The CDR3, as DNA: TGCGCCAGCAGCAAGGAACTAGCGGGATTCTACGAGCAGTACTTC.

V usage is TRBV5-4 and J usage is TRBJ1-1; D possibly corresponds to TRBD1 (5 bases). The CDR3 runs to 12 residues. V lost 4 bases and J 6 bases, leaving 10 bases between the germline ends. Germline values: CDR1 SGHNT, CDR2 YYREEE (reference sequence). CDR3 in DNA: TGTGCCAGCAGCCCCCGGGGGTCTGAAGCTTTCTTT. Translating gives CASSPRGSEAFF.

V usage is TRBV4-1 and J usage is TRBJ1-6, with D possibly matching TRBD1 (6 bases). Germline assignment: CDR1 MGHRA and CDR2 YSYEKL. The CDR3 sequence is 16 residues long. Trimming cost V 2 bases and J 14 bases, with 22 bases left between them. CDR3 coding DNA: TGCGCCAGCAGCCAAAGGGCACAGGGCTTTAACGTCACCCTCCACTTT. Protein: CASSQRAQGFNVTLHF.

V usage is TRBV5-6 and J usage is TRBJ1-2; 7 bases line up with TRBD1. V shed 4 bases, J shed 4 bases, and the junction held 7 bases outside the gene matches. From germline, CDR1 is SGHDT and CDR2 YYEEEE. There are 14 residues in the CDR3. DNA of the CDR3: TGTGCCAGCAGCCCCCTCCGGACAGGCTATGGCTACACCTTC. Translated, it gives CASSPLRTGYGYTF. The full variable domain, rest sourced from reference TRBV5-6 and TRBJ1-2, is DAGVTQSPTHLIKTRGQQVTLRCSPKSGHDTVSWYQQALGQGPQFIFQYYEEEERQRGNFPDRFSGHQFPNYSSELNVNALLLGDSALYLCASSPLRTGYGYTFGSGTRLTVV.

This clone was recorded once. CDR3 region: CASSKTTGGELFF. The CDR3 nucleotides read TGTGCCAGCAGTAAAACTACGGGCGGGGAGCTGTTTTTT. The J gene is TRBJ2-2, the V gene TRBV7-3, with D hard to call. This CDR3 has 13 amino acids. Germline V gene lookup returns CDR1 SGHTA and CDR2 FQGTGA. Trimming cost V 6 bases and J 7 bases, with 12 bases left between them.

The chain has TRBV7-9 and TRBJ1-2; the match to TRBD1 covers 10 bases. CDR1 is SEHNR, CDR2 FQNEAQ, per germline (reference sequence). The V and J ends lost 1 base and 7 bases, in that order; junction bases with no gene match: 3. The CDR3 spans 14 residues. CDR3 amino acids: CASSLGQGATGYTF. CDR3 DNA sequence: TGTGCCAGCAGCTTAGGACAGGGGGCTACTGGCTACACCTTC.